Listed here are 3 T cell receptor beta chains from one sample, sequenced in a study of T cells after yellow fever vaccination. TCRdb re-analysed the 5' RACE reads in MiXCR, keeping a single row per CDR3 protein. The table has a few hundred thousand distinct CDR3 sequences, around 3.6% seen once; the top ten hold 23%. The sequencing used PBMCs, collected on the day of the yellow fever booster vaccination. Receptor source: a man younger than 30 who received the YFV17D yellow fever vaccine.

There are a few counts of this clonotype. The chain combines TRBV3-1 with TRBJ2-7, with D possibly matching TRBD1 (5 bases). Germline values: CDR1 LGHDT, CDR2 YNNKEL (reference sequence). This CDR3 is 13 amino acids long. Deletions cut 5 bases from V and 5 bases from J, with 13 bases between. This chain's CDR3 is CASSLTGYDEQYV. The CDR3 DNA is TGTGCCAGCAGCTTAACAGGCTATGACGAGCAGTACGTC.

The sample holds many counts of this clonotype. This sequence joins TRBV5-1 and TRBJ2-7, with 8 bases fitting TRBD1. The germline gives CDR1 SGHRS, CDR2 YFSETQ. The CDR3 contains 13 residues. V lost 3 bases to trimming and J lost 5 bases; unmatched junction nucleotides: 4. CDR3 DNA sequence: TGCGCCAGCAGCTGGACAGGGTCCCACGAGCAGTACTTC. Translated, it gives CASSWTGSHEQYF.

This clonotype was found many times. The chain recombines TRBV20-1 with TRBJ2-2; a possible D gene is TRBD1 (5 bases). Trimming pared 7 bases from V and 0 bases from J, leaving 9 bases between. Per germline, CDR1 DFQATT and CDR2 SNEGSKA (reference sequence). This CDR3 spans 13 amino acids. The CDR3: CSGKGPNTGELFF. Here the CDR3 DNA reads TGCAGTGGAAAGGGGCCGAACACCGGGGAGCTGTTTTTT.